The 30 T cell receptor beta chains below were found in one sample sequenced in a study of T cells in localized non-small cell lung cancer. Libraries were prepared by immunoSEQ multiplex PCR; TCRdb keeps only in-frame clonotypes and omits some of them. This sample yields under 35,000 clones, of which roughly 90% are seen a single time; roughly 4.1% belongs to the top ten. Source: peripheral blood mononuclear cells, taken before any cancer treatment. The receptors were sampled from a woman aged 40 to 75 with stage III lung adenocarcinoma.

The chain links TRBV28 to TRBJ1-4; 9 bases map to TRBD1. J lost 4 bases, V lost 9 bases, and 12 bases had no gene match. The CDR3 has 16 residues. The V gene's germline CDR1 is MDHEN and CDR2 SYDVKM. The CDR3 nucleotides read TGTGCCAGTCTATCCGGGACAGGGCGTCATAATGAAAAACTGTTTTTT. Translation: CASLSGTGRHNEKLFF.

The J gene is TRBJ2-1, the V gene TRBV5-5; 8 nucleotides line up with TRBD2. This CDR3 has 17 amino acids. V shed 5 bases and J 6 bases; nucleotides not matched to a gene: 16. Germline CDR1 SGHKS, CDR2 YYEKEE (reference sequence). DNA of the CDR3: TGTGCCAGCAGTCTCGACACGGCCGGGACTAGAATCAATGAGCAGTTCTTC. Translated, it gives CASSLDTAGTRINEQFF.

The gene calls are TRBV11-2 and TRBJ2-3; 12 bases align to TRBD2. V dropped 3 bases and J dropped 1; count of bases not matched to a gene: 2. This CDR3 is 16 amino acids long. Germline V gives CDR1 SGHAT, CDR2 FQNNGV. This CDR3 reads CASSFRTSGGTDTQYF. DNA of the CDR3: TGTGCCAGCAGCTTCCGGACTAGCGGGGGCACAGATACGCAGTATTTT. The full variable domain, its missing parts supplied by reference TRBV11-2 and TRBJ2-3, is EAGVAQSPRYKIIEKRQSVAFWCNPISGHATLYWYQQILGQGPKLLIQFQNNGVVDDSQLPKDRFSAERLKGVDSTLKIQPAKLEDSAVYLCASSFRTSGGTDTQYFGPGTRLTVL.

The rearrangement links TRBV6-1 to TRBJ1-2, with D perhaps TRBD1 (6 bases). From germline, CDR1 is MNHNS and CDR2 SASEGT. CDR3 length equals 14 residues. The ends were cut back, 2 bases at V and 4 bases at J, with 11 bases in the middle. The CDR3 nucleotides read TGTGCCAGCAGTGAAATGACAGGCTCCTATGGCTACACCTTC. As protein: CASSEMTGSYGYTF.

The chain carries TRBV7-8 and TRBJ1-5; TRBD1 matches 9 bases. This CDR3 contains 14 residues. V trimming: 5 bases; J trimming: 2 bases; junction bases outside the gene matches: 1. Germline CDR1 SGHVS, CDR2 FQNEAQ. CDR3 coding DNA: TGTGCCAGCAGCCGGGACAGGGGCAATCAGCCCCAGCATTTT. Its protein is CASSRDRGNQPQHF.

The rearrangement joins TRBV15 to TRBJ2-7; D possibly corresponds to TRBD1 (5 bases). Germline values: CDR1 LNHNV, CDR2 YYDKDF (reference sequence). The V gene lost 0 bases and the J gene lost 3 bases, with 9 bases spanning the gap. This CDR3 has 14 residues. CDR3: CATSRDRGNYEQYF. The CDR3 DNA follows: TGTGCCACCAGCAGAGATAGGGGAAACTACGAGCAGTACTTC.

The V call is TRBV5-1, the J call TRBJ1-3; no clear D. CDR1 SGHRS and CDR2 YFSETQ come from the germline V gene. V was shortened by 4 bases and J by 4 bases, with 9 bases between the two germline ends. This CDR3 spans 13 amino acids. CDR3 DNA sequence: TGCGCCAGCAGCACCGGATCGGGAAACACCATATATTTT. As protein: CASSTGSGNTIYF.

The chain recombines TRBV28 with TRBJ2-1; TRBD2 aligns across 10 bases. Trimming took 6 bases from V and 8 from J; bases not matched to a gene: 1. This CDR3 is 12 amino acids long. The germline gives CDR1 MDHEN, CDR2 SYDVKM. The CDR3 nucleotides read TGTGCCAGCAGCCTAGCGGGAGATGAGCAGTTCTTC. Amino acid sequence: CASSLAGDEQFF.

The V gene is TRBV5-1, the J gene TRBJ1-1; 7 bases line up with TRBD1. The junction had 4 bases not matched to a gene; V was cut back by 4 bases and J by 1 base. There are 14 residues in the CDR3. Germline V gene lookup returns CDR1 SGHRS and CDR2 YFSETQ. The CDR3 reads CASSPQGENTEAFF. CDR3 nucleotides: TGCGCCAGCAGCCCGCAGGGGGAGAACACTGAAGCTTTCTTT.

The rearrangement joins TRBV11-3 to TRBJ2-2; 7 bases align to TRBD1. The trim removed 8 bases at V and 4 bases at J, leaving 4 bases unmatched. Germline loops: CDR1 SGHNT, CDR2 YENEEA. The CDR3 spans 13 residues. The CDR3 coding sequence is TGTGCCAGCGGCCAGGGGGTCACCGGGGAGCTGTTTTTT. The encoded protein is CASGQGVTGELFF.

The chain recombines TRBV7-7 with TRBJ1-2; the D gene is possibly TRBD1 (5 bases). The V end was cut by 1 base, the J end by 4 bases, with 16 bases between. Germline V gene data show CDR1 as SSHAT and CDR2 as FNYEAQ (reference sequence). This CDR3 region has 16 residues. CDR3 DNA: TGTGCCAGCAGCTTAGAGTTGAGGCAGGGTCCCTATGGCTACACCTTC. Translation gives CASSLELRQGPYGYTF.

Comments on this clone: The junction departs from germline at one end; a sequencing error may be responsible. The sample contains more than one DNA sequence encoding this CDR3. The CDR3 DNA follows: TGCGCCAGCAGTTTGGGCGGGAGTTTCTACGAGCAGTACTTC. Translation gives CASSLGGSFYEQYF. The chain carries TRBV28 and TRBJ2-7; TRBD2 aligns across 7 bases. The CDR3 runs to 14 residues. Looked up from germline, CDR1 is MDHEN and CDR2 is SYDVKM.

The gene calls are TRBV7-2 and TRBJ1-1, with 9 bases lining up with TRBD1. Trimming took 5 bases from V and 1 from J; bases not matched to a gene: 5. CDR1 and CDR2 (germline): SGHTA, FQGNSA. There are 15 residues in the CDR3. The CDR3 nucleotides read TGTGCCAGCAGCCCCGGACAGGGGACGAACACTGAAGCTTTCTTT. This codes for CASSPGQGTNTEAFF. The whole variable domain, filled in from reference TRBV7-2 and TRBJ1-1, reads GAGVSQSPSNKVTEKGKDVELRCDPISGHTALYWYRQSLGQGLEFLIYFQGNSAPDKSGLPSDRFSAERTGGSVSTLTIQRTQQEDSAVYLCASSPGQGTNTEAFFGQGTRLTVV.

Of note for this clone: The same CDR3 arises from other DNA sequences in this sample as well. V gene TRBV5-4 combines with J gene TRBJ1-3; D is ambiguous. This CDR3 has 15 residues. From germline, CDR1 is SGHNT and CDR2 YYREEE (reference sequence). V shed 0 bases and J shed 0 bases, with 7 bases lying between them. CDR3 in amino acids: CASSLGGGSGNTIYF. CDR3 nucleotide sequence: TGTGCCAGCAGCTTGGGGGGTGGCTCTGGAAACACCATATATTTT. The full variable domain, with the rest looked up from reference TRBV5-4 and TRBJ1-3, is ETGVTQSPTHLIKTRGQQVTLRCSSQSGHNTVSWYQQALGQGPQFIFQYYREEENGRGNFPPRFSGLQFPNYSSELNVNALELDDSALYLCASSLGGGSGNTIYFGEGSWLTVV.

The chain is built from TRBV25-1 and TRBJ2-7, with 10 bases aligning to TRBD2. After removal of 3 bases from V and 6 bases from J, the junction contained 8 bases not matched to a gene. CDR3 size: 15 residues. Germline CDR1 is MGHDK and CDR2 is SYGVNS. The CDR3 DNA reads as TGTGCCAGCAGTGATTTGCTAGCGGGAGTTGGCGAGCAGTACTTC. Its protein is CASSDLLAGVGEQYF.

This rearrangement joins TRBV28 to TRBJ1-1; D perhaps matches TRBD1 (5 bases). Trimming removed 6 bases from V and 1 base from J, with 12 bases in between. The CDR3 has 14 residues. Germline values: CDR1 MDHEN, CDR2 SYDVKM. CDR3 amino acids: CASRVGGANTEAFF. The CDR3 nucleotides read TGTGCCAGCAGGGTTGGTGGGGCGAACACTGAAGCTTTCTTT. The full variable domain, rest sourced from reference TRBV28 and TRBJ1-1, is DVKVTQSSRYLVKRTGEKVFLECVQDMDHENMFWYRQDPGLGLRLIYFSYDVKMKEKGDIPEGYSVSREKKERFSLILESASTNQTSMYLCASRVGGANTEAFFGQGTRLTVV.

V usage is TRBV5-1 and J usage is TRBJ2-3; tentative D call: TRBD2 (6 bases). V was shortened by 2 bases and J by 0 bases, with 10 bases between the two germline ends. The CDR3 contains 15 residues. Looked up from germline, CDR1 is SGHRS and CDR2 is YFSETQ. The CDR3 sequence is CASSLLAASTDTQYF. CDR3 nucleotide sequence: TGCGCCAGCAGCTTATTAGCGGCCAGCACAGATACGCAGTATTTT.

This chain links TRBV5-6 with TRBJ1-3; D is unclear. There are 16 residues in the CDR3. Trimming stripped 4 bases from V and 3 bases from J, with 17 bases between. Per germline, CDR1 SGHDT and CDR2 YYEEEE. The CDR3: CASSPGGPQNGNTIYF. The DNA of the CDR3 is TGTGCCAGCAGCCCTGGCGGCCCACAGAATGGAAACACCATATATTTT.

The chain has TRBV5-6 and TRBJ2-2, with TRBD2 matching over 13 bases. The germline gives CDR1 SGHDT, CDR2 YYEEEE. V lost 3 bases, J lost 7 bases, and 9 bases stayed unmatched. The CDR3 totals 17 residues. CDR3 DNA: TGTGCCAGCAGCTGGAGACTAGCGGGGGGTTCAATCGGGGAGCTGTTTTTT. Residues: CASSWRLAGGSIGELFF.

V gene TRBV30 combines with J gene TRBJ1-4; D remains unclear. Germline CDR1 GTSNPN, CDR2 SVGIG (reference sequence). Trimming pared 5 bases from V and 7 bases from J, leaving 23 bases between. The CDR3 has 16 amino acids. CDR3 nucleotide sequence: TGTGCCTGGTCGGCCGTCCTGACGGGAGGGAGTGAAAAACTGTTTTTT. Translated: CAWSAVLTGGSEKLFF.

This sequence joins TRBV5-1 and TRBJ1-5; 8 positions match TRBD1. J gave up 4 bases and V 4 bases, and 7 bases lay outside the gene matches. This CDR3 spans 15 amino acids. Germline V gene sequence: CDR1 SGHRS, CDR2 YFSETQ. CDR3 sequence reads: CASSETGEGNQPQHF. CDR3 sequence (DNA): TGCGCCAGCAGCGAGACAGGGGAGGGTAATCAGCCCCAGCATTTT.

The rearrangement uses TRBV29-1 and TRBJ1-2; D gene uncertain. Germline lookup yields CDR1 SQVTM and CDR2 ANQGSEA. The CDR3 totals 13 residues. V dropped 4 bases and J dropped 6 bases, with 15 bases sitting between them. CDR3 amino acids: CSVGADGRHGYTF. In DNA, the CDR3 is TGCAGCGTTGGGGCAGACGGAAGACATGGCTACACCTTC.

The rearrangement uses TRBV6-6 and TRBJ2-7; D gene ambiguous. CDR1 and CDR2 from the germline V gene are MNHNY and SVGAGI (reference sequence). V lost 2 bases, J lost 6 bases, and 11 bases lay in between. The CDR3 is 13 residues long. Here the CDR3 DNA reads TGTGCCAGCAGTTACGGCGGAAAGGGCGAGCAGTACTTC. As protein: CASSYGGKGEQYF.

The genes are TRBV27 and TRBJ1-5; D perhaps matches TRBD1 (5 bases). CDR1 and CDR2 from the germline V gene are MNHEY and SMNVEV (reference sequence). The CDR3 covers 14 residues. The ends were cut back, 4 bases at V and 6 bases at J, with 13 bases in the middle. CDR3: CASSYQGVGQPQHF. DNA for the CDR3: TGTGCCAGCAGTTACCAAGGGGTCGGTCAGCCCCAGCATTTT.

As concerns this clone: Other DNA variants within this sample encode the same CDR3. The gene calls are TRBV6-6 and TRBJ2-3; D is possibly TRBD1 or TRBD2 (5 bases each). V dropped 0 bases and J dropped 4 bases, with 5 bases sitting between them. The CDR3 has 13 residues. Germline CDR1 MNHNY, CDR2 SVGAGI (reference sequence). The CDR3 DNA reads as TGTGCCAGCAGTTACTCGGGGGCAGATACGCAGTATTTT. Encoded protein: CASSYSGADTQYF.

The chain employs TRBV12-2 and TRBJ2-2; TRBD2, as called in the table, went unchecked against the DNA. TRBV12-2 is assigned pseudogene status. This CDR3 region has 16 residues. The CDR3 DNA reads TGTGCAAGTCGCCAGAGTCAGAGGACGAACACCGGGGAGCTGTTTTTT. Amino acid sequence: CASRQSQRTNTGELFF.

V gene TRBV10-3 combines with J gene TRBJ2-7, with 7 bases lining up with TRBD2. The DNA end is more similar to TRBJ2-1, so the J call may be wrong. The germline CDR1 and CDR2 sequences are ENHRY and SYGVKD. The CDR3 runs to 14 residues. This CDR3 is CAILADGSYNEQFF. CDR3 bases: TGTGCCATTCTAGCGGATGGGTCCTACAATGAGCAGTTCTTC.

This clone was found once. The rearrangement links TRBV2 to TRBJ1-4; possible D gene TRBD1, 5 bases. Germline V lookup: CDR1 SNHLY, CDR2 FYNNEI. The CDR3 length is 16 residues. V shed 5 bases and J shed 5 bases, with 18 bases lying between them. DNA for the CDR3: TGTGCCAGCAGTCAAACCACCCGGGACGGGAATGAAAAACTGTTTTTT. It is translated as CASSQTTRDGNEKLFF.

This sequence joins TRBV6-5 and TRBJ1-5; D is unclear. Germline V lookup: CDR1 MNHEY, CDR2 SVGAGI. V lost 0 bases, J lost 4 bases, and 10 bases lay in between. The CDR3 length is 15 residues. CDR3 in DNA: TGTGCCAGCAGTTACTCCCAGCAAGGGAATCAGCCCCAGCATTTT. Protein sequence: CASSYSQQGNQPQHF.

The rearrangement uses TRBV10-3 and TRBJ2-7; 10 nucleotides match TRBD2. The CDR3 has 15 residues. J gave up 4 bases and V 9 bases, and 12 bases lay outside the gene matches. Germline CDR1 is ENHRY and CDR2 is SYGVKD. This CDR3 reads CAITTGTSDTYEQYF. The DNA for the CDR3 is TGTGCCATAACCACCGGGACTAGCGATACGTACGAGCAGTACTTC.